Given below is one T cell receptor beta chain in context. Its antigen is still unknown. The method was immunoSEQ multiplex PCR; TCRdb's version includes in-frame clones alone and lacks a portion of them. The sample yields around 700,000 clones, approximately 79% seen once. This specimen comes from a study of shared clonotypes between healthy human individuals. Overall study findings and caveats: Tissue TCR repertoires likely differ from these blood-only repertoires.

The CDR3 loop spans 19 amino acids. CDR1 is SGHAT, CDR2 FQNNGV, per germline. The germline V and J ends were trimmed by 5 bases and 6 bases, with 29 bases remaining between them. The origin of this receptor is a woman aged 30 to 39 in good health. The source material was memory CD4+ T cells sorted from blood. Stated subset: CD45RA-negative fraction. The V gene is TRBV11-2, the J gene TRBJ2-1; D assignment may be TRBD1 or TRBD2 (8 bases each). CDR3 amino acids: CASSRNSAQGAGGANEQFF. In nucleotides, the CDR3 is TGTGCCAGCAGCCGAAATAGCGCCCAGGGGGCGGGAGGCGCCAATGAGCAGTTCTTC.